The rows below give T cell receptor beta chains drawn from one sample of a study of read filtering for tumor transcriptome and immune sequencing. Via MiXCR, TCRdb re-called the reads, giving one row per CDR3 protein. The table includes 25,000 to 35,000 distinct CDR3 sequences, around 18% detected once. Sequencing was performed on a population of CD138-negative cells sorted from bone marrow. These receptors originate from a donor aged 40 or over with multiple myeloma. CDR3s include the opening cysteine and the closing phenylalanine or tryptophan. The order of the fields is J gene, clone size, D gene, V gene, CDR3 DNA, CDR3 protein. A D gene is named only where the DNA matches it firmly. Clone size appears in some rows only: once, few, many, or a class for an expanded clone.

j_call: TRBJ2-1
clone_size: many
d_call: NA
v_call: TRBV5-1
cdr3_nt: TGCGCCAGCAGACTTTCAGAATATGAGCAGTTCTTC
cdr3_aa: CASRLSEYEQFF

j_call: TRBJ2-4
clone_size: many
d_call: NA
v_call: TRBV11-2
cdr3_nt: TGTGCCAGCAGCTCGGAGGCCAAAAACATTCAGTACTTC
cdr3_aa: CASSSEAKNIQYF

j_call: TRBJ2-2
clone_size: NA
d_call: NA
v_call: TRBV7-9
cdr3_nt: TGTGCCAGCGGCTTAGAGAACACCGGGGAGCTGTCCTTT
cdr3_aa: CASGLENTGELSF

j_call: TRBJ2-1
clone_size: many
d_call: TRBD1
v_call: TRBV12-3/TRBV12-4
cdr3_nt: TGTGCCAGCAGTACCGGGACAGCGCTTGGTAATGAGCAGTTCTTC
cdr3_aa: CASSTGTALGNEQFF

j_call: TRBJ2-3
clone_size: many
d_call: NA
v_call: TRBV20-1
cdr3_nt: TGCAGTGCTAGAGAGCCTAGCAACACAGATACGCAGTATTTT
cdr3_aa: CSAREPSNTDTQYF

j_call: TRBJ2-5
clone_size: many
d_call: NA
v_call: TRBV9
cdr3_nt: TGTGCCAGCAGCGTAGAGGTGGCTGAGACCCAGTACTTC
cdr3_aa: CASSVEVAETQYF

j_call: TRBJ2-5
clone_size: many
d_call: TRBD2
v_call: TRBV5-1
cdr3_nt: TGCGCCAGCAGGCCCCTAGCGGGATCAGAGACCCAGTACTTC
cdr3_aa: CASRPLAGSETQYF

j_call: TRBJ2-5
clone_size: many
d_call: TRBD2
v_call: TRBV12-3/TRBV12-4
cdr3_nt: TGTGCCAGCAGTTACGGGGGGGGGGAGACCCAGTACTTC
cdr3_aa: CASSYGGGETQYF

j_call: TRBJ1-2
clone_size: many
d_call: NA
v_call: TRBV19
cdr3_nt: TGTGCCAGTTCCGGGGGCGGATATGGCTACACCTTC
cdr3_aa: CASSGGGYGYTF

j_call: TRBJ2-3
clone_size: many
d_call: NA
v_call: TRBV20-1
cdr3_nt: TGCAGTGCTAGACCCATGGTCCCGGGACGGAATACGCAGTATTTT
cdr3_aa: CSARPMVPGRNTQYF

j_call: TRBJ1-5
clone_size: many
d_call: NA
v_call: TRBV29-1
cdr3_nt: TGCAGCGTTGGGGGGGGAGTTAGCAATCAGCCCCAGCATTTT
cdr3_aa: CSVGGGVSNQPQHF

j_call: TRBJ2-3
clone_size: few
d_call: TRBD2
v_call: TRBV5-1
cdr3_nt: TGCGCCAGCAGCTTGCTAGCGGGAGGGCCCGTAGATACGCAGTATTTT
cdr3_aa: CASSLLAGGPVDTQYF

j_call: TRBJ2-2
clone_size: many
d_call: NA
v_call: TRBV29-1
cdr3_nt: TGCAGCGTTGAACGTCGCGGGAACACCGGGGAGCTGTTTTTT
cdr3_aa: CSVERRGNTGELFF

j_call: TRBJ2-1
clone_size: medium-sized
d_call: NA
v_call: TRBV2
cdr3_nt: TGTGCCAGCAGTGAAGCGGGTGCCTCCTACAATGAGCAGTTCTTC
cdr3_aa: CASSEAGASYNEQFF

j_call: TRBJ2-1
clone_size: many
d_call: TRBD2
v_call: TRBV20-1
cdr3_nt: TGCAGTGTTACCGGACTAGCGGGTGGCGTCTACAATGAGCAGTTCTTC
cdr3_aa: CSVTGLAGGVYNEQFF

j_call: TRBJ2-3
clone_size: NA
d_call: NA
v_call: TRBV19
cdr3_nt: TGTGCCAGTAGCCGATACGGGGAAACTAGCACAGATACGCAGTATTTT
cdr3_aa: CASSRYGETSTDTQYF

j_call: TRBJ2-4
clone_size: many
d_call: TRBD1
v_call: TRBV18
cdr3_nt: TGTGCCAGCTCACCAGGGGACAGGGCCCTCATAGGCATTCAGTACTTC
cdr3_aa: CASSPGDRALIGIQYF

j_call: TRBJ1-1
clone_size: many
d_call: NA
v_call: TRBV3-1
cdr3_nt: TGTGCCAGCAGCCCGGGGAGGGTAGACACTGAAGCTTTCTTT
cdr3_aa: CASSPGRVDTEAFF

j_call: TRBJ2-1
clone_size: many
d_call: NA
v_call: TRBV20-1
cdr3_nt: TGCAGTGCTCCGAAGGACTCCTACGCCGTGTTCTTC
cdr3_aa: CSAPKDSYAVFF

j_call: TRBJ2-7
clone_size: NA
d_call: NA
v_call: TRBV7-8
cdr3_nt: TGTGCCAGCAGCTCCAGGGAGAGCTCCTACGAGCAGTACTTC
cdr3_aa: CASSSRESSYEQYF

j_call: TRBJ1-5
clone_size: many
d_call: NA
v_call: TRBV15
cdr3_nt: TGTGCCACCAGCAGAGATTACGGGCTTCAGCCCCAGCATTTT
cdr3_aa: CATSRDYGLQPQHF

j_call: TRBJ2-3
clone_size: many
d_call: TRBD2
v_call: TRBV11-2
cdr3_nt: TGTGCCAGCAGCACCCAACTAGCGGGAGTAACAGATACGCAGTATTTT
cdr3_aa: CASSTQLAGVTDTQYF

j_call: TRBJ2-1
clone_size: NA
d_call: TRBD2
v_call: TRBV29-1
cdr3_nt: TGCAGCGTTGTTTGGTCTACTAGCGGGGGAGCAGATGAGCAGTTCTTC
cdr3_aa: CSVVWSTSGGADEQFF

j_call: TRBJ2-7
clone_size: few
d_call: NA
v_call: TRBV4-2
cdr3_nt: TGTGCCAGCAGCCAAGAGGGGGCGGGACAGTCCTACGAGCAGTACTTC
cdr3_aa: CASSQEGAGQSYEQYF